This T cell receptor beta chain was obtained from a study of T cell clones after liver transplantation. As for the study in general: Patients counted as tolerant after at least one year off all immunosuppression, enzymes not exceeding twice normal.

Sequenced by immunoSEQ multiplex PCR; TCRdb stores in-frame clones only, minus some. This repertoire shows roughly 120,000 clones, about nine tenths found once; its top ten account for 0.75% to 0.85%. Thawed unstimulated PBMCs were FACS-sorted by CD3, CD4 and CD8 into two populations. The germline V gene encodes CDR1 MGHRA and CDR2 YSYEKL. This CDR3 comprises 15 residues. V lost 2 bases and J 6 bases, leaving 11 bases between the germline ends. This clone was detected once. Sequenced material: CD4+ T cells from blood, taken 12 months after liver transplant. The clonotype originates from a human patient who received a liver transplant. Some T cells may have originated in the graft donor. The gene calls are TRBV4-1 and TRBJ1-6, with a possible D match to TRBD1 (5 bases). CDR3 residues: CASSQPSGGNSPLHF. CDR3 coding DNA: TGCGCCAGCAGCCAACCCTCCGGGGGTAATTCACCCCTCCACTTT.